Here is one T cell receptor beta chain with its context. Its antigen is undetermined. The data stem from a study of OX40 agonist ivuxolimab in advanced cancers. Study information: Patients' therapy was ivuxolimab, an antibody that acts as an agonist of OX40 (CD134). In three patients, partial responses were observed, one with hepatocellular carcinoma and two with cutaneous melanoma.

General study findings and limits: The study found among the lowest clonal expansion in partial responders at 0.1-3.0 mg/kg. Antigen targets of the expanded peripheral T cells went undetermined.

Trimming removed 3 bases from V and 3 bases from J; junction bases left unmatched: 9. This CDR3 spans 18 amino acids. The germline gives CDR1 SGHRS, CDR2 YFSETQ. Produced via immunoSEQ multiplex PCR; TCRdb's table is partial and in-frame only. The repertoire holds 50,000 to 70,000 clones, more than 85% seen once, with about 0.44% in the top ten. The source material was CD4+ or CD8+ T cells sorted from blood, sampled in a trial of the OX40 agonist ivuxolimab. J is TRBJ2-3 and V is TRBV5-1; 14 bases are a match to TRBD2. The TCR comes from an adult with an advanced solid tumor such as melanoma, head and neck, liver or kidney cancer. In DNA form, the CDR3 reads TGCGCCAGCAGCTCGGGACTAGCGGGAGTATTATTGACAGATACGCAGTATTTT. As protein: CASSSGLAGVLLTDTQYF.